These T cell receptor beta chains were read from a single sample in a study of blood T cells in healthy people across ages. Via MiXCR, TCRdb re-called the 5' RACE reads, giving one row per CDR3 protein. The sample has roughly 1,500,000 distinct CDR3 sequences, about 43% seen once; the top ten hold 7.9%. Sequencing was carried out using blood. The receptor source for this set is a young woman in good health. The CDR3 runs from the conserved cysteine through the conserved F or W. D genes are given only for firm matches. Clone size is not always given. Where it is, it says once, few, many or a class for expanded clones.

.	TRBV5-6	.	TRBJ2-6	CASSAEGRGASGANVLTF	TGTGCCAGCAGCGCGGAGGGGAGAGGGGCCTCTGGGGCCAACGTCCTGACTTTC
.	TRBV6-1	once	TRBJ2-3	CASSEFGPNTDTQYF	TGTGCCAGCAGTGAATTCGGGCCGAACACAGATACGCAGTATTTT
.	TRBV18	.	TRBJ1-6	CASSSGVRNSPLHF	TGTGCCAGCTCCTCGGGAGTGCGGAATTCACCCCTCCACTTT
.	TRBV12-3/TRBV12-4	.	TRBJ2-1	CASSSERRSYNEQFF	TGTGCCAGCAGTTCCGAGCGTCGCTCCTACAATGAGCAGTTCTTC
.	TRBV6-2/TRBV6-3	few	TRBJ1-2	CASSYLNYGYTF	TGTGCCAGCAGTTACCTCAACTATGGCTACACCTTC
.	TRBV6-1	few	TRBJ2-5	CASSPLEEETQYF	TGTGCCAGCAGTCCCCTAGAGGAAGAGACCCAGTACTTC
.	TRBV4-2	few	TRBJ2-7	CASSQDWNGPPYEQYF	TGTGCCAGCAGCCAAGATTGGAACGGACCCCCCTACGAGCAGTACTTC
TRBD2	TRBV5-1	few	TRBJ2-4	CASSGPTSGGLAKNIQYF	TGCGCCAGCAGCGGACCGACTAGCGGGGGACTAGCCAAAAACATTCAGTACTTC
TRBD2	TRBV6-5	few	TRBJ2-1	CASSFSGRANEQFF	TGTGCCAGCAGTTTTAGCGGGAGGGCCAATGAGCAGTTCTTC
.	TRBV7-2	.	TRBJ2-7	CASSLVAQASYEQYF	TGTGCCAGCAGCTTAGTTGCTCAAGCATCCTACGAGCAGTACTTC
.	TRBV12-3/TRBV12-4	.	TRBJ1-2	CASRRGVAYGYTF	TGTGCCAGCAGACGCGGGGTTGCCTATGGCTACACCTTC
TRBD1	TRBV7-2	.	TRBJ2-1	CASSLGRTGYNEQFF	TGTGCCAGCAGCTTAGGGAGGACAGGGTACAATGAGCAGTTCTTC
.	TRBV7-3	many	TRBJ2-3	CASSLTGGPQGTDTQYF	TGTGCCAGCAGCTTAACGGGGGGGCCCCAGGGTACAGATACGCAGTATTTT
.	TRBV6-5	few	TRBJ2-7	CASSFRGAEAYEQYF	TGTGCCAGCAGTTTCCGGGGGGCAGAAGCCTACGAGCAGTACTTC
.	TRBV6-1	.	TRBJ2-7	CASMDTLRPYEQYF	TGTGCCAGCATGGACACCCTTAGACCCTACGAGCAGTACTTC
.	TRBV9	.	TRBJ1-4	CASSVGIGSLNEKLFF	TGTGCCAGCAGCGTAGGGATCGGGTCTCTAAATGAAAAACTGTTTTTT
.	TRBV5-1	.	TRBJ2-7	CASSLEAGANYEQYF	TGCGCCAGCAGCTTGGAGGCAGGGGCGAACTACGAGCAGTACTTC
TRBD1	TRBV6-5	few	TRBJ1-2	CASSPRQGSYGYTF	TGTGCCAGCAGCCCGAGACAGGGAAGCTATGGCTACACCTTC
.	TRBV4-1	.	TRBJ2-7	CASSQGASKKRTDEQYF	TGCGCCAGCAGCCAAGGGGCCAGCAAGAAACGAACAGACGAGCAGTACTTC
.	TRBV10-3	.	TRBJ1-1	CAITQGTEAFF	TGTGCCATCACTCAGGGCACTGAAGCTTTCTTT
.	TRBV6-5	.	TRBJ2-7	CASRQRTQSGSYEQYF	TGTGCCAGCAGACAAAGGACCCAAAGTGGATCCTACGAGCAGTACTTC
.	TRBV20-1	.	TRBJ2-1	CSARDHKTSSYNEQFF	TGCAGTGCTAGAGATCATAAGACAAGCTCCTACAATGAGCAGTTCTTC
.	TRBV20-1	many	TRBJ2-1	CSARFSYNEQFF	TGCAGTGCTAGATTCAGCTACAATGAGCAGTTCTTC
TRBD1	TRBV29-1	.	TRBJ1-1	CSGDGTASMNTEAFF	TGCAGCGGTGACGGGACAGCATCCATGAACACTGAAGCTTTCTTT
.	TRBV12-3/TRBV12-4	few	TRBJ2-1	CASSPKIEQFF	TGTGCCAGCAGTCCGAAGATCGAGCAGTTCTTC
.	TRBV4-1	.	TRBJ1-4	CASSPRAPEGGRTNEKLFF	TGCGCCAGCAGCCCTCGGGCCCCGGAAGGGGGGCGAACTAATGAAAAACTGTTTTTT
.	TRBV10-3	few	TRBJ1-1	CAILGEHTEAFF	TGTGCCATCCTCGGGGAGCACACTGAAGCTTTCTTT
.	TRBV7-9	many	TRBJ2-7	CASSTGNSYEQYF	TGTGCCAGCAGCACAGGGAACTCCTACGAGCAGTACTTC
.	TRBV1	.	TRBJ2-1	CTSSRTSGLENEQFF	TGCACCAGCAGCCGGACTAGCGGGCTGGAAAATGAGCAGTTCTTC
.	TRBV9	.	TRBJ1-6	CASRTANNSPLHF	TGTGCCAGCAGGACAGCAAACAATTCACCCCTCCACTTT
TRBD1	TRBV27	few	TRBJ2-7	CASMTGQKNYEQYF	TGTGCCAGCATGACAGGGCAAAAAAACTACGAGCAGTACTTC
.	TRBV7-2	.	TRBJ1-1	CASSPWTARKEGTEAFF	TGTGCCAGCAGCCCCTGGACAGCCCGGAAGGAGGGCACTGAAGCTTTCTTT
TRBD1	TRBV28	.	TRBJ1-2	CASSLGVWQGDYGYTF	TGTGCCAGCAGTTTAGGGGTTTGGCAGGGGGACTATGGCTACACCTTC
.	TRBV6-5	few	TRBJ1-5	CASSYSNGNNQPQHF	TGTGCCAGCAGTTACTCGAACGGAAACAATCAGCCCCAGCATTTT
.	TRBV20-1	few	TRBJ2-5	CSARDAPEEQYF	TGCAGTGCTAGAGATGCGCCGGAGGAGCAGTACTTC
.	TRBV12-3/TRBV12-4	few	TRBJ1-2	CASSEQGRAPYGYTF	TGTGCCAGCAGTGAACAGGGTAGAGCCCCCTATGGCTACACCTTC
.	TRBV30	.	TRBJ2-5	CAWSVQVFETQYF	TGTGCCTGGAGTGTTCAAGTCTTCGAGACCCAGTACTTC
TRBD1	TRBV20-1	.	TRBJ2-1	CSARTTGMGLYNEQFF	TGCAGTGCTAGAACGACAGGGATGGGGCTGTACAATGAGCAGTTCTTC
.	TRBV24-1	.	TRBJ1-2	CATSDLETAPCGYTF	TGTGCCACCAGTGATCTCGAAACCGCACCATGTGGCTACACCTTC
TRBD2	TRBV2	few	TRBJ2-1	CASRGLAGIGYNEQFF	TGTGCCAGCAGGGGACTAGCGGGGATCGGGTACAATGAGCAGTTCTTC